This TCR beta chain was identified in a study of neurological immune-mediated disorders. One entry per CDR3 protein results from TCRdb running MiXCR on the 5' RACE reads. The sample yields 15,000 to 20,000 distinct CDR3 sequences, roughly 10% seen once. The CDR3 contains 15 residues. Between the trimmed V and J ends, which lost 3 bases and 1 base, there was a span of 9 bases. Germline CDR1 MNHNS, CDR2 SASEGT. This clonotype was counted ten times or more. The sequence was obtained from a woman aged 45-60 years in good health. The sequenced material came from CD8+ T cells from blood. This rearrangement joins TRBV6-1 to TRBJ2-2, with D hard to call. As DNA, the CDR3 is TGTGCCAGCAGTGAGAGCAGAGAGAACACCGGGGAGCTGTTTTTT. It codes for CASSESRENTGELFF.